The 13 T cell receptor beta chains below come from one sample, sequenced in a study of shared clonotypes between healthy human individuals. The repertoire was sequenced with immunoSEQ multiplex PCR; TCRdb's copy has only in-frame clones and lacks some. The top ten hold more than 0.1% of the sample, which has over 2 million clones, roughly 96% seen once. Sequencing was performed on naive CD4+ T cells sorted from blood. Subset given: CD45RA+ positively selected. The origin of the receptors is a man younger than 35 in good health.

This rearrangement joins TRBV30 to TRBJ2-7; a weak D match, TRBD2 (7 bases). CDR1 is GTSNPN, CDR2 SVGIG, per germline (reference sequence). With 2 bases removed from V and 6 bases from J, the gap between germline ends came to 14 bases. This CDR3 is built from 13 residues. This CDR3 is CAWSNRASGEQYF. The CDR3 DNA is TGTGCCTGGAGTAACAGGGCTAGCGGCGAGCAGTACTTC. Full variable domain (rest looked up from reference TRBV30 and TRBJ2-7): SQTIHQWPATLVQPVGSPLSLECTVEGTSNPNLYWYRQAAGRGLQLLFYSVGIGQISSEVPQNLSASRPQDRQFILSSKKLLLSDSGFYLCAWSNRASGEQYFGPGTRLTVT.

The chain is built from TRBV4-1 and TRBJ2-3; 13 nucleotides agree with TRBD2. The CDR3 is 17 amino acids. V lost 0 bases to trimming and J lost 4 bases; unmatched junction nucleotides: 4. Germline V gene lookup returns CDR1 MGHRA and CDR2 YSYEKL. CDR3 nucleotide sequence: TGCGCCAGCAGCCAAGACCCACTAGCGGGAGGGTCAGATACGCAGTATTTT. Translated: CASSQDPLAGGSDTQYF.

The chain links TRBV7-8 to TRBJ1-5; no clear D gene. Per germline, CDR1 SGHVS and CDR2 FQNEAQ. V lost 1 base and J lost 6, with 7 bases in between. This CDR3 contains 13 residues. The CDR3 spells CASSLDLIQPQHF. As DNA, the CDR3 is TGTGCCAGCAGCTTAGACCTAATTCAGCCCCAGCATTTT. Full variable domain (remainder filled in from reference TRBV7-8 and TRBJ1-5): GAGVSQSPRYKVAKRGQDVALRCDPISGHVSLFWYQQALGQGPEFLTYFQNEAQLDKSGLPSDRFFAERPEGSVSTLKIQRTQQEDSAVYLCASSLDLIQPQHFGDGTRLSIL.

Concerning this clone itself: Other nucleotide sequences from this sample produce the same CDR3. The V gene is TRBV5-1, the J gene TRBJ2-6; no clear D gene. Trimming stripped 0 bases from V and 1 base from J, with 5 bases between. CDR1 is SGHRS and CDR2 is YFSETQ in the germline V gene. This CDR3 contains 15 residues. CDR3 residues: CASSLAGSGANVLTF. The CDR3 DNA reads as TGCGCCAGCAGCTTGGCCGGATCTGGGGCCAACGTCCTGACTTTC.

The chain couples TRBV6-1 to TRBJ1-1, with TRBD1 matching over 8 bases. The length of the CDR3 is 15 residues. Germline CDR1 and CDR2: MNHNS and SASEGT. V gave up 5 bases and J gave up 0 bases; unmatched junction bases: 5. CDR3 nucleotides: TGTGCCAGCAGTACAACAGGGGGGATGAACACTGAAGCTTTCTTT. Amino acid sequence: CASSTTGGMNTEAFF.

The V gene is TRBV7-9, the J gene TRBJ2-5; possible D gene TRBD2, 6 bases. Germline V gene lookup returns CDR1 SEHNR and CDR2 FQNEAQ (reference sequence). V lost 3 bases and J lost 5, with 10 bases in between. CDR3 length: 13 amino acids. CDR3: CASSFSSAETQYF. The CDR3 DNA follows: TGTGCCAGCAGCTTTTCTAGCGCGGAGACCCAGTACTTC.

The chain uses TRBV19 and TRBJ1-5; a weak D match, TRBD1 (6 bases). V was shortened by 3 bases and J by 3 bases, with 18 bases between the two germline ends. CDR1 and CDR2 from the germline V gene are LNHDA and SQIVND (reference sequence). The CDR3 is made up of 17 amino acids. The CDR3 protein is CASSIFGDRNNNQPQHF. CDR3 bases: TGTGCCAGTAGTATTTTCGGCGACAGGAACAACAATCAGCCCCAGCATTTT.

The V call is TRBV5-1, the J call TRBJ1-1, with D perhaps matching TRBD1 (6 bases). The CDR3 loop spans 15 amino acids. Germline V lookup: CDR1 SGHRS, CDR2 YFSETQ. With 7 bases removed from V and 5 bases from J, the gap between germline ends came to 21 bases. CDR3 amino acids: CASGPVRGARTEAFF. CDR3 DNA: TGCGCCAGCGGTCCCGTAAGGGGGGCGAGAACTGAAGCTTTCTTT.

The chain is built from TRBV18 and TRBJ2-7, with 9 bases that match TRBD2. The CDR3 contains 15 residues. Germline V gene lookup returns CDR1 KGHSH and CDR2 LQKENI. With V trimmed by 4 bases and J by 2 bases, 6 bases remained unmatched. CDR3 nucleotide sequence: TGTGCCAGCTCACGAGCGGGGGGCGGAACCTACGAGCAGTACTTC. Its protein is CASSRAGGGTYEQYF.

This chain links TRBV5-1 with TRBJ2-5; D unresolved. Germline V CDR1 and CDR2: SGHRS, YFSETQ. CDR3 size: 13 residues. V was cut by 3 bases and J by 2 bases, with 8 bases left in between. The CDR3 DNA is TGCGCCAGCAGCTCCCAGTTGCAAGAGACCCAGTACTTC. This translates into CASSSQLQETQYF.

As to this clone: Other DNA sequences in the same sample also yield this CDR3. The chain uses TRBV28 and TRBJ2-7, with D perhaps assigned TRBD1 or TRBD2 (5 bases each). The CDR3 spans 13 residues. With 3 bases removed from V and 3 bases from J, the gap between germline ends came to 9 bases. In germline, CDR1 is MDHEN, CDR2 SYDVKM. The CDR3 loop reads CASSLGPVYEQYF. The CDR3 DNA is TGTGCCAGCAGTTTGGGACCGGTCTACGAGCAGTACTTC.

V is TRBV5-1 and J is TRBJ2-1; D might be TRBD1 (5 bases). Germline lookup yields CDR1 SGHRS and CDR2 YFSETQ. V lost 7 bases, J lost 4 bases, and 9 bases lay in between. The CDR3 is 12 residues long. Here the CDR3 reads CASGNRYNEQFF. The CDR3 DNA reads TGCGCCAGCGGGAACAGGTACAATGAGCAGTTCTTC.

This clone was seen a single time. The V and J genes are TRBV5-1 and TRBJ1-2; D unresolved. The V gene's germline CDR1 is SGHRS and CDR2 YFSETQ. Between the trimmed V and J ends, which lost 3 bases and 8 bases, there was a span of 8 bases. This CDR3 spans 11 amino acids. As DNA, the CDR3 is TGCGCCAGCAGCTCCGGACCCGGCTACACCTTC. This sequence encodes CASSSGPGYTF.